This T cell receptor beta chain was captured in a study of blood T cell repertoires in COVID-19 (dated by TCRdb to 2018 to 2021). Broadly, across the study: Collaborator samples came from the United States, Italy and Spain and covered acute and convalescent phases of COVID-19. The material from the prospective study consisted of cDNA or gDNA derived from T cells, B-cell-depleted T cells, or PBMCs. Deeply sampled blood TCRbeta repertoires from subjects exposed to, actively infected with, or recovered from COVID-19 were included in the dataset. The repertoires were released in a freely available public database intended as a resource for research on the immune response to SARS-CoV-2. The samples were drawn from the first 160 participants of the ongoing ImmuneRACE study and from some 1,300 subjects provided by 6 global collaborators. Sample metadata almost always included a de-identified subject ID, COVID-19 status, age in years and sex. Where HLA class I and class II types were available, the types were taken from metadata supplied by the sample provider, not from assay-based typing. General conclusions and limits of the study: Clinical and demographic metadata were provided uncurated, with the amount varying by source and participant.

The sample holds one count of this clone. Its antigen specificity is not known. Qualities for individual bases were not recorded, and no much larger clone is one base off. Each collaborating institution followed its own protocols to collect whole blood in K2EDTA tubes. For TCRbeta analysis, collaborators shipped samples in one of three forms: frozen whole blood, isolated PBMCs, or DNA extracted from either of those sample types. TCRbeta CDR3 regions were amplified from genomic DNA using the immunoSEQ Assay, a bias-controlled multiplex PCR. The paper's data handling went like this. The number of nucleated cells in each sample was estimated by amplification of reference gene primers within the assay. To quantify the absolute abundance of each unique TCRbeta CDR3 rearrangement, sequence reads were collapsed and filtered. For each sample, productive Simpson clonality was calculated by taking the square root of Simpson's diversity index across productive rearrangements. The table comes from immuneACCESS by way of TCRdb, which keeps in-frame sequences with V and J called. Part of the clones is missing from these tables; in studies checked, under half for an unresolved V gene and the rest for unknown reasons. V and J calls plus clone size are reproduced from that table; the DNA served to infer D and trimming. For this sample the table gives over 70,000 clones, of which 80% to 90% were detected only once. The leading ten clones occupy more than 9.5% of the sample.

The germline V and J ends show losses of 0 bases and 7 bases respectively, and no gene match explains 7 bases of the junction. From cysteine to phenylalanine, the CDR3 is 16 amino acids long. The sequence is cut down to CDR3 DNA, 48 bases in frame from base 1. For CDR1 and CDR2, the germline V gene lists SGHTA and FQGTGA. Recombination connected TRBV7-3 to TRBJ2-1; 9 central nucleotides agree with TRBD2. Specimen: peripheral blood. This clonotype was sampled from an elderly man with acute or convalescent COVID-19. The CDR3 amino acid sequence is: CASSLTIDSGGNEQFF. Read as DNA, the sequence is TGTGCCAGCAGCTTAACAATCGATAGCGGGGGTAATGAGCAGTTCTTC. The reference TRBV7-3 and TRBJ2-1 proteins fill in what lies around the CDR3, so the full variable domain reads GAGVSQTPSNKVTEKGKYVELRCDPISGHTALYWYRQSLGQGPEFLIYFQGTGAADDSGLPNDRFFAVRPEGSVSTLKIQRTERGDSAVYLCASSLTIDSGGNEQFFGPGTRLTVL.